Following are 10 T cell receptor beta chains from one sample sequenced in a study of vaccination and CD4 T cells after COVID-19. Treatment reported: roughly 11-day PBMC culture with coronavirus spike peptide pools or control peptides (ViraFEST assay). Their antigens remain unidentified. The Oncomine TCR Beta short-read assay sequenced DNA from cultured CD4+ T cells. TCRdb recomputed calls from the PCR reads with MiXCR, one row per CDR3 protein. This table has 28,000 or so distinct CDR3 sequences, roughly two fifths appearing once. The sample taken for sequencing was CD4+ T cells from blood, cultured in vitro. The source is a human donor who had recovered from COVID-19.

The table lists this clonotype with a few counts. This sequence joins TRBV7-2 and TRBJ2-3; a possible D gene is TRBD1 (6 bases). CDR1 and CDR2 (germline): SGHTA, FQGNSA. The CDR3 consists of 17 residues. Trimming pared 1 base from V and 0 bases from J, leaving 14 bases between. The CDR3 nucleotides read TGTGCCAGCAGCTTAGGGTGGGGGACAAAGAGCACAGATACGCAGTATTTT. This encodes CASSLGWGTKSTDTQYF.

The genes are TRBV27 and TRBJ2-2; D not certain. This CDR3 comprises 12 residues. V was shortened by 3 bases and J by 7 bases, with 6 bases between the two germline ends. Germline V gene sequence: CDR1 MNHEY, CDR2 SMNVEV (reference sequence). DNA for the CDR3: TGTGCCAGCAGTTTGTTGGTCGGGGAGCTGTTTTTT. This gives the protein CASSLLVGELFF.

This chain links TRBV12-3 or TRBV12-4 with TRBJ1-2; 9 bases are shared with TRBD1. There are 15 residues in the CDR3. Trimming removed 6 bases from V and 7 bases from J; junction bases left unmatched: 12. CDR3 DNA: TGTGCCAGCAGGGGGGCGACAGGGGGACCGGGTGGCTACACCTTC. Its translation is CASRGATGGPGGYTF.

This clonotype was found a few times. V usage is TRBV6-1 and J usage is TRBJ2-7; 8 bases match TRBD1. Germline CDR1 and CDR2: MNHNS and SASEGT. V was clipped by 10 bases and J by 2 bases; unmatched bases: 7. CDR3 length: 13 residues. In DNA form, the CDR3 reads TGTGCCACGCGGGACAGGAACACCTACGAGCAGTACTTC. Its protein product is CATRDRNTYEQYF.

CDR3 in DNA: TGTGCCAGCTCACCACCACAGGCTTACGAGCAGTACTTC. Protein: CASSPPQAYEQYF. This rearrangement joins TRBV18 to TRBJ2-7; D may be TRBD1 (5 bases). Deletions cut 0 bases from V and 4 bases from J, with 7 bases between. Germline V CDR1 and CDR2: KGHSH, LQKENI. The CDR3 sequence is 13 residues long.

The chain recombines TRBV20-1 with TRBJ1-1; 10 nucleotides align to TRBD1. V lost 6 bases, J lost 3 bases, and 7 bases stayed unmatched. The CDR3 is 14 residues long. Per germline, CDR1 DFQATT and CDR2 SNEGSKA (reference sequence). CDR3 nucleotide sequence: TGCAGTGCCCCGAAGGGGACAGGGGACACTGAAGCTTTCTTT. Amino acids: CSAPKGTGDTEAFF.

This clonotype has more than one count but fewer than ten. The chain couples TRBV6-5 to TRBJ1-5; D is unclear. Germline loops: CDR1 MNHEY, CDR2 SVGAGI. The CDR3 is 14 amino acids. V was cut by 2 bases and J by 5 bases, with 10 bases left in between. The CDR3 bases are TGTGCCAGCAGTTACGTTAGGCAAGATCAGCCCCAGCATTTT. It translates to CASSYVRQDQPQHF.

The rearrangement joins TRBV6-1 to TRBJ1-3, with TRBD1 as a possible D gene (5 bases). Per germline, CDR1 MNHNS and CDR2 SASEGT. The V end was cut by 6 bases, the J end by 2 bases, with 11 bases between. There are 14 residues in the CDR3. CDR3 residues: CASRDGGTGNTIYF. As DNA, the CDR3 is TGTGCCAGCAGGGATGGGGGAACTGGAAACACCATATATTTT.

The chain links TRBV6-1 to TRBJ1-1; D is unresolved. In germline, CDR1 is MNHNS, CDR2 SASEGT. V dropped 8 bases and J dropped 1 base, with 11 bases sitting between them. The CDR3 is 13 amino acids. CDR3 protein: CASCPGANTEAFF. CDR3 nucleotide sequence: TGTGCCAGCTGCCCAGGCGCGAACACTGAAGCTTTCTTT.

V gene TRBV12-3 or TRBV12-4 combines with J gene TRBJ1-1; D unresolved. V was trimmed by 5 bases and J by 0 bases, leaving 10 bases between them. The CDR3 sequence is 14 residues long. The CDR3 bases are TGTGCCAGCAGTAGGGATCCCATGAACACTGAAGCTTTCTTT. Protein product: CASSRDPMNTEAFF.